One sample yielded the 5 T cell receptor beta chains listed below, sequenced in a study of breast tumors, draining lymph nodes, adjacent tissues. Breast cancer patients provided tissue from their axillary draining lymph nodes. Via MiXCR, TCRdb re-called the multiplex PCR reads, giving one row per CDR3 protein. Of 75,000 to 100,000 distinct CDR3 sequences in the sample, approximately 19% were seen once. The specimen was axillary lymph node tissue. The receptor set was obtained from a female donor with breast cancer. Some clones in this sample may be carry-over from other donors' samples.

The genes are TRBV27 and TRBJ2-6; D gene unclear. V was clipped by 2 bases and J by 2 bases, with 4 bases between them. Germline V gene lookup returns CDR1 MNHEY and CDR2 SMNVEV (reference sequence). The CDR3 spans 14 residues. CDR3 nucleotide sequence: TGTGCCAGCAGTTTAATCGCTGGGGCCAACGTCCTGACTTTC. It translates to CASSLIAGANVLTF.

Note on this clonotype: A read error may explain this, as a much larger clone is one base away. The V call is TRBV7-3, the J call TRBJ2-1, with 14 positions matching TRBD2. The germline gives CDR1 SGHTA, CDR2 FQGTGA. The CDR3 extends over 16 amino acids. This chain's CDR3 is CVSSLSGTSGSNEQFF. CDR3 nucleotide sequence: TGTGTCAGCAGCTTAAGTGGGACTAGCGGGAGTAATGAGCAGTTCTTC.

As concerns this clonotype: Given a much more abundant clone one base away, this may be a read error. The chain links TRBV12-3 or TRBV12-4 to TRBJ1-2; 9 bases align to TRBD1. V shed 3 bases and J 8 bases; nucleotides not matched to a gene: 7. The CDR3 extends over 14 amino acids. This chain's CDR3 is CASSFGTGSEGYTF. The DNA of the CDR3 is TGTGCCAGCAGTTTCGGGACAGGGAGTGAAGGCTACACCTTC.

This clonotype was found many times. The rearrangement links TRBV6-2 or TRBV6-3 to TRBJ1-3; D remains ambiguous. This CDR3 contains 14 residues. CDR1 MNHEY and CDR2 SVGEGT come from the germline V gene. The V gene lost 6 bases and the J gene lost 0 bases, with 9 bases spanning the gap. The CDR3 DNA reads as TGTGCCAGCAGCCAGGACCGCTCTGGAAACACCATATATTTT. Translation gives CASSQDRSGNTIYF.

The sample holds a few counts of this clonotype. The V gene is TRBV6-2 or TRBV6-3, the J gene TRBJ1-5; 10 positions agree with TRBD1. The CDR3 consists of 16 residues. With V trimmed by 6 bases and J by 3 bases, 8 bases remained unmatched. Germline V lookup: CDR1 MNHEY, CDR2 SVGEGT. The CDR3 loop is CASSDRQGAVNQPQHF. In DNA, the CDR3 is TGTGCCAGCAGCGACAGACAGGGGGCCGTCAATCAGCCCCAGCATTTT.